The clone carrying this T cell receptor (beta chain) was seen just once. Germline CDR1 is SGHTA and CDR2 is FQGNSA. This CDR3 comprises 16 residues. Trimming took 5 bases from V and 4 from J, leaving 19 bases between them. This specimen belongs to a study of T cells in Graves' hyperthyroidism and ophthalmopathy. On the study more broadly: Peripheral blood sampling occurred at initial diagnosis, before any treatment.

It was RNA transcripts that yielded the amplified TCR beta CDR3 regions. A first-round RT-PCR of the TCR CDR3 used the HTBI primer set. In TCRdb, the multiplex PCR reads were re-called with MiXCR into one record per CDR3 protein. Seen here are over 700,000 distinct CDR3 sequences, under 20% observed once, and the top ten hold over 15%. J is TRBJ2-3 and V is TRBV7-2; TRBD1 is a possible D gene (6 bases). This receptor was taken from a woman in her forties or fifties with Graves' hyperthyroidism that later progressed to Graves' ophthalmopathy. The source material was blood. The CDR3 DNA is TGTGCCAGCAGCCCTAGCCGCTACAGGGTCTCAGATACGCAGTATTTT. This codes for CASSPSRYRVSDTQYF.